One and the same sample provided the 26 T cell receptor beta chains below, sequenced in a study of T-cell memory formation after mild COVID-19. TCRdb processed the 5' RACE reads anew with MiXCR; each CDR3 protein has one entry. The sample lists a few hundred thousand distinct CDR3 sequences, around 15% occurring once. The sample taken for sequencing was PBMCs or a T cell subset sorted from them (not recorded which). The receptors derive from a young man who had mild COVID-19 (a few samples of this study predate the infection). Cell type and time point are not known.

This clonotype was detected only a few times. The rearrangement links TRBV29-1 to TRBJ2-1; no clear D gene. Trimming pared 2 bases from V and 7 bases from J, leaving 9 bases between. The CDR3 has 12 amino acids. Germline CDR1 reads SQVTM; CDR2 reads ANQGSEA. The CDR3 reads CSVEKGSNEQFF. In nucleotides, the CDR3 is TGCAGCGTTGAAAAGGGTTCGAATGAGCAGTTCTTC.

This clonotype showed up just a few times. This CDR3 reads CASSQIAGGEQYV. The CDR3 DNA reads TGCGCCAGCAGCCAAATTGCGGGCGGAGAGCAGTACGTC. This chain joins TRBV4-3 and TRBJ2-7, with a weak D call TRBD2 (5 bases). The CDR3 is 13 residues long. Per the germline V gene, CDR1 is LGHNA and CDR2 is YSLEER. The germline V and J ends were trimmed by 2 bases and 7 bases, with 12 bases remaining between them.

This clonotype was found a few times. V usage is TRBV20-1 and J usage is TRBJ1-4; TRBD1 is a possible D gene (5 bases). Trimming removed 1 base from V and 5 bases from J, with 11 bases in between. Germline V lookup: CDR1 DFQATT, CDR2 SNEGSKA (reference sequence). CDR3 length: 14 amino acids. CDR3 coding DNA: TGCAGTGCTAGAGCCGGGACGGACAATGAAAAACTGTTTTTT. This sequence encodes CSARAGTDNEKLFF.

The chain carries TRBV18 and TRBJ1-6; D not resolved. Germline lookup yields CDR1 KGHSH and CDR2 LQKENI. The V gene lost 10 bases and the J gene lost 3 bases, with 10 bases spanning the gap. The CDR3 consists of 13 residues. CDR3 nucleotide sequence: TGTGCCACCAACGACTACTATAATTCACCCCTCCACTTT. Its translation: CATNDYYNSPLHF.

The chain carries TRBV7-2 and TRBJ2-2; 8 bases are a match to TRBD1. The CDR3 length is 15 residues. V lost 10 bases and J lost 4; bases outside the gene matches: 11. Germline V gives CDR1 SGHTA, CDR2 FQGNSA. The CDR3 spells CATQRTGPSTGELFF. Written as DNA, the CDR3 is TGTGCCACCCAGAGGACAGGGCCGAGCACCGGGGAGCTGTTTTTT.

This clonotype was observed a handful of times. The chain combines TRBV7-9 with TRBJ1-1; D uncertain. V lost 1 base to trimming and J lost 5 bases, with 11 bases between them. Per the germline V gene, CDR1 is SEHNR and CDR2 is FQNEAQ (reference sequence). The CDR3 runs to 14 residues. The CDR3 here is CASSLDTPATEAFF. CDR3 bases: TGTGCCAGCAGCTTAGATACTCCAGCGACTGAAGCTTTCTTT.

With regard to this clonotype: The junction and the germline gene differ at one end; a read error may be behind it. The gene calls are TRBV7-9 and TRBJ2-5, with TRBD2 as a possible D gene (5 bases). This CDR3 comprises 13 residues. Germline V lookup: CDR1 SEHNR, CDR2 FQNEAQ (reference sequence). This chain's CDR3 is CASRLAMQETQYF. The DNA of the CDR3 is TGTGCCAGCAGATTAGCGATGCAAGAGACCCAGTACTTC.

This rearrangement joins TRBV4-3 to TRBJ1-2; D is perhaps TRBD1 (5 bases). The CDR3 is made up of 15 amino acids. Trimming removed 0 bases from V and 5 bases from J, with 13 bases in between. CDR1 and CDR2 from the germline V gene are LGHNA and YSLEER. CDR3 in DNA: TGCGCCAGCAGCCAAGATGGGGCAGCCTTGTATGGCTACACCTTC. It codes for CASSQDGAALYGYTF.

The chain couples TRBV25-1 to TRBJ2-7; 7 bases match TRBD1. V trimming: 3 bases; J trimming: 5 bases; junction bases outside the gene matches: 16. From germline, CDR1 is MGHDK and CDR2 SYGVNS. This CDR3 contains 17 residues. CDR3 coding DNA: TGTGCCAGCAGTGACCCTCAGACGACGACAGGGACCGACGAGCAGTACTTC. Translated: CASSDPQTTTGTDEQYF.

This chain joins TRBV7-9 and TRBJ2-1; D is perhaps TRBD1 or TRBD2 (5 bases each). Germline V gene lookup returns CDR1 SEHNR and CDR2 FQNEAQ (reference sequence). The CDR3 runs to 15 residues. Trimming took off 5 bases at V and 6 bases at J, with 17 bases between the two ends. The CDR3 DNA reads TGTGCCAGCAGCGACGGACTCCTAGGGGTCAATGAGCAGTTCTTC. This gives the protein CASSDGLLGVNEQFF.

V gene TRBV27 combines with J gene TRBJ1-2, with D perhaps matching TRBD1 (6 bases). CDR1 and CDR2 from the germline V gene are MNHEY and SMNVEV (reference sequence). The ends were cut back, 6 bases at V and 6 bases at J, with 20 bases in the middle. The CDR3 covers 15 residues. The CDR3 spells CASSREGGGEHGYTF. The CDR3, as DNA: TGTGCCAGCAGCCGCGAGGGAGGGGGTGAGCATGGCTACACCTTC.

The chain carries TRBV6-1 and TRBJ1-6, with 7 bases aligning to TRBD1. The germline V gene has CDR1 MNHNS and CDR2 SASEGT. With V trimmed by 8 bases and J by 10 bases, 8 bases remained unmatched. The CDR3 sequence is 13 residues long. CDR3 in DNA: TGTGCCAGCGAACAGGGGACGGGGTCACCCCTCCACTTT. Its protein is CASEQGTGSPLHF.

This clonotype was seen only a few times. The chain is built from TRBV18 and TRBJ1-1; D call uncertain. Trimming stripped 2 bases from V and 1 base from J, with 8 bases between. The CDR3 runs to 14 residues. Germline values: CDR1 KGHSH, CDR2 LQKENI. Here the CDR3 reads CASSPVSTNTEAFF. The CDR3 DNA reads TGTGCCAGCTCACCAGTATCAACGAACACTGAAGCTTTCTTT.

In this sample, this clonotype turned up many times. Here the CDR3 DNA reads TGTGCCAGCAGCCTTAGTCGCATCGACGAGCAGTACGTC. This sequence encodes CASSLSRIDEQYV. V gene TRBV7-8 combines with J gene TRBJ2-7, with D unclear. Trimming left V 5 bases short and J 5 bases short, with 13 bases between. The CDR3 loop spans 13 amino acids. Germline V gives CDR1 SGHVS, CDR2 FQNEAQ.

This clonotype was recorded many times. The V gene is TRBV19, the J gene TRBJ2-3, with 7 bases identical to TRBD1. The trim removed 5 bases at V and 5 bases at J, leaving 4 bases unmatched. CDR3 size: 13 residues. Germline loops: CDR1 LNHDA, CDR2 SQIVND (reference sequence). CDR3 DNA: TGTGCCAGTAGTCTCCGACAGGGAGATACGCAGTATTTT. Residues: CASSLRQGDTQYF.

The CDR3 loop is CAITEPGANVLTF. For the CDR3, the DNA is TGTGCCATCACCGAACCTGGGGCCAACGTCCTGACTTTC. This sequence joins TRBV10-3 and TRBJ2-6, with D unresolved. CDR1 ENHRY and CDR2 SYGVKD come from the germline V gene. V was cut by 7 bases and J by 2 bases, with 6 bases left in between. This CDR3 is 13 amino acids long.

The V call is TRBV15, the J call TRBJ2-6; D not resolved. The V gene lost 1 base and the J gene lost 3 bases, with 10 bases spanning the gap. Germline CDR1 is LNHNV and CDR2 is YYDKDF (reference sequence). CDR3 size: 16 residues. For the CDR3, the DNA is TGTGCCACCAGCAGAGGGTTCCCTAGTGGGGCCAACGTCCTGACTTTC. Translated, it gives CATSRGFPSGANVLTF.

This clonotype was observed a single time. The chain joins TRBV24-1 to TRBJ2-2; 8 bases agree with TRBD1. Germline trimming cut 1 base from V and 5 bases from J; bases unmatched to any gene: 5. The CDR3 extends over 16 amino acids. Germline assignment: CDR1 KGHDR and CDR2 SFDVKD. The CDR3 coding sequence is TGTGCCACCAGTGATTTTGGACAGGGTGGGACCGGGGAGCTGTTTTTT. Protein: CATSDFGQGGTGELFF.

The genes are TRBV5-6 and TRBJ2-6; D not resolved. V lost 5 bases and J lost 1, with 4 bases in between. The CDR3 extends over 13 amino acids. CDR1 SGHDT and CDR2 YYEEEE come from the germline V gene. DNA for the CDR3: TGTGCCAGCAGGGTTTCTGGGGCCAACGTCCTGACTTTC. It is translated as CASRVSGANVLTF.

This chain connects TRBV7-9 to TRBJ1-2, with D perhaps matching TRBD1 (5 bases). Trimming took 3 bases from V and 8 from J, leaving 19 bases between them. Germline CDR1 SEHNR, CDR2 FQNEAQ (reference sequence). This CDR3 is 15 amino acids long. CDR3 region: CASSFPGPYPNGYTF. The CDR3 coding sequence is TGTGCCAGCAGCTTCCCGGGACCCTACCCCAACGGCTACACCTTC.

This clonotype has a handful of counts. This chain links TRBV5-6 with TRBJ2-5, with D possibly TRBD2 on 6 matching bases. Germline CDR1 SGHDT, CDR2 YYEEEE. V was cut by 0 bases and J by 2 bases, with 17 bases left in between. The CDR3 is 17 residues long. The CDR3 DNA reads as TGTGCCAGCAGCTTGGTGGCCCAACTGGGGGGACAAGAGACCCAGTACTTC. It encodes CASSLVAQLGGQETQYF.

This clonotype was seen once. This sequence joins TRBV7-2 and TRBJ2-5; 9 positions match TRBD2. Trimming removed 5 bases from V and 5 bases from J; junction bases left unmatched: 9. The germline V gene has CDR1 SGHTA and CDR2 FQGNSA. This CDR3 has 15 residues. The CDR3 bases are TGTGCCAGCAGCCCCAGGGTAGCGGGGGTTGAGACCCAGTACTTC. This encodes CASSPRVAGVETQYF. Full variable domain (rest looked up from reference TRBV7-2 and TRBJ2-5): GAGVSQSPSNKVTEKGKDVELRCDPISGHTALYWYRQSLGQGLEFLIYFQGNSAPDKSGLPSDRFSAERTGGSVSTLTIQRTQQEDSAVYLCASSPRVAGVETQYFGPGTRLLVL.

A few counts support this clonotype. This chain joins TRBV2 and TRBJ1-1; tentatively, D is TRBD1 (5 bases). CDR3 size: 14 residues. V shed 6 bases and J shed 7 bases, with 18 bases lying between them. Germline V gene lookup returns CDR1 SNHLY and CDR2 FYNNEI. The CDR3 region is CASRAQTLGDEAFF. As DNA, the CDR3 is TGTGCCAGCAGGGCGCAAACTCTGGGGGATGAAGCTTTCTTT.

In this sample, this clonotype turned up many times. The chain employs TRBV28 and TRBJ2-3; D is uncertain. Trimming took 6 bases from V and 2 from J, leaving 6 bases between them. Looked up from germline, CDR1 is MDHEN and CDR2 is SYDVKM. The CDR3 is 12 residues long. CDR3 sequence reads: CASSQLTDTQYF. The CDR3 DNA reads as TGTGCCAGCAGCCAACTCACAGATACGCAGTATTTT.

The chain is built from TRBV20-1 and TRBJ2-6; D call uncertain. V lost 6 bases and J lost 2, with 11 bases in between. The CDR3 extends over 14 amino acids. Per germline, CDR1 DFQATT and CDR2 SNEGSKA (reference sequence). This CDR3 reads CSAEPETGANVLTF. The CDR3 DNA is TGCAGTGCCGAACCGGAGACTGGGGCCAACGTCCTGACTTTC.

This chain connects TRBV12-3 or TRBV12-4 to TRBJ2-7; D ambiguous. The CDR3 covers 15 residues. Trimming stripped 6 bases from V and 2 bases from J, with 17 bases between. The CDR3 bases are TGTGCCAGCAGCCCCCTCACTGCTTTTCCCTACGAGCAGTACTTC. Protein: CASSPLTAFPYEQYF.